Listed here are 23 T cell receptor beta chains from one sample, sequenced in a study of blood T cell repertoires in COVID-19. TCRdb's table, derived via immunoSEQ multiplex PCR, lists solely in-frame clones and lacks some. The table includes 120,000 to 150,000 clones, approximately 85% detected once. Source material: PBMCs or T cells enriched from blood (not recorded which). The receptors were sampled from a woman aged 45-65 years with acute COVID-19.

The chain combines TRBV5-4 with TRBJ2-3; D call uncertain. The V end lost 5 bases, the J end lost 5 bases, and 12 bases lay between the germline ends. Germline V gives CDR1 SGHNT, CDR2 YYREEE (reference sequence). The CDR3 length is 13 residues. The CDR3 spells CASRPWSVDTQYF. CDR3 coding DNA: TGTGCCAGCAGGCCATGGAGTGTAGATACGCAGTATTTT.

The chain combines TRBV19 with TRBJ1-5; D is ambiguous. V gave up 5 bases and J gave up 6 bases, with 20 bases separating them. Germline values: CDR1 LNHDA, CDR2 SQIVND (reference sequence). This CDR3 comprises 16 residues. This CDR3 reads CASSFSDTSLGQPQHF. In DNA, the CDR3 is TGTGCCAGTAGTTTCTCCGACACAAGCCTGGGTCAGCCCCAGCATTTT.

The chain has TRBV9 and TRBJ2-7; 8 bases map to TRBD1. V dropped 4 bases and J dropped 2; count of bases not matched to a gene: 11. The germline gives CDR1 SGDLS, CDR2 YYNGEE. The CDR3 length is 16 residues. CDR3 amino acids: CASSRTPATGAYEQYF. The DNA of the CDR3 is TGTGCCAGCAGCCGCACCCCCGCGACAGGGGCCTACGAGCAGTACTTC. Complete variable domain (other parts from reference TRBV9 and TRBJ2-7): DSGVTQTPKHLITATGQRVTLRCSPRSGDLSVYWYQQSLDQGLQFLIQYYNGEERAKGNILERFSAQQFPDLHSELNLSSLELGDSALYFCASSRTPATGAYEQYFGPGTRLTVT.

The chain couples TRBV2 to TRBJ1-5, with D tentatively TRBD1 (5 bases). Germline V gene sequence: CDR1 SNHLY, CDR2 FYNNEI. Trimming took 6 bases from V and 0 from J, leaving 12 bases between them. There are 15 residues in the CDR3. In nucleotides, the CDR3 is TGTGCCAGCAGCGACCAAGGGGATAGCAATCAGCCCCAGCATTTT. Translation gives CASSDQGDSNQPQHF.

The chain recombines TRBV30 with TRBJ2-2, with 7 bases that match TRBD1. This CDR3 is built from 16 residues. In germline, CDR1 is GTSNPN, CDR2 SVGIG (reference sequence). The V and J ends lost 4 bases and 0 bases, in that order; junction bases with no gene match: 8. The DNA of the CDR3 is TGTGCCTGGATGTGGCAGGGGGACCCGAACACCGGGGAGCTGTTTTTT. Translation: CAWMWQGDPNTGELFF. Full variable domain (missing parts from reference TRBV30 and TRBJ2-2): SQTIHQWPATLVQPVGSPLSLECTVEGTSNPNLYWYRQAAGRGLQLLFYSVGIGQISSEVPQNLSASRPQDRQFILSSKKLLLSDSGFYLCAWMWQGDPNTGELFFGEGSRLTVL.

This clone is a singleton in its sample. This rearrangement joins TRBV6-5 to TRBJ2-3; 9 bases agree with TRBD2. Looked up from germline, CDR1 is MNHEY and CDR2 is SVGAGI. The trim removed 6 bases at V and 2 bases at J, leaving 3 bases unmatched. The CDR3 totals 14 residues. The CDR3 nucleotides are TGTGCCAGCAGGGCGGGAGGGCCCACAGATACGCAGTATTTT. Translating gives CASRAGGPTDTQYF.

This chain links TRBV13 with TRBJ1-1, with D unclear. V was shortened by 1 base and J by 8 bases, with 8 bases between the two germline ends. The length of the CDR3 is 12 residues. Germline CDR1 reads PRHDT; CDR2 reads FYEKMQ (reference sequence). CDR3 sequence reads: CASSLVPLEAFF. CDR3 DNA sequence: TGTGCCAGCAGCTTAGTTCCCTTGGAAGCTTTCTTT.

The chain is built from TRBV5-4 and TRBJ2-5; 10 nucleotides align to TRBD2. Per germline, CDR1 SGHNT and CDR2 YYREEE (reference sequence). This CDR3 comprises 15 residues. J lost 2 bases, V lost 2 bases, and 3 bases had no gene match. The CDR3 bases are TGTGCCAGCAGCTTAGCGGGAGGGACACAAGAGACCCAGTACTTC. Its translation is CASSLAGGTQETQYF.

This chain links TRBV9 with TRBJ1-5, with 8 bases fitting TRBD1. Germline V gene data show CDR1 as SGDLS and CDR2 as YYNGEE. The CDR3 spans 19 residues. V lost 3 bases and J lost 0; bases outside the gene matches: 14. The CDR3 region has the DNA TGTGCCAGCAGCGCCCCTGGGGGGACAGGCTACTATAGCAATCAGCCCCAGCATTTT. This codes for CASSAPGGTGYYSNQPQHF. The variable domain in full, with the rest retrieved from reference TRBV9 and TRBJ1-5, is DSGVTQTPKHLITATGQRVTLRCSPRSGDLSVYWYQQSLDQGLQFLIQYYNGEERAKGNILERFSAQQFPDLHSELNLSSLELGDSALYFCASSAPGGTGYYSNQPQHFGDGTRLSIL.

This chain connects TRBV5-1 to TRBJ1-1; D is unclear. The CDR3 runs to 13 residues. The V gene's germline CDR1 is SGHRS and CDR2 YFSETQ. The ends were cut back, 2 bases at V and 7 bases at J, with 12 bases in the middle. In DNA, the CDR3 is TGCGCCAGCAGCTTAGGCCCCGGAGGTGAAGCTTTCTTT. This gives the protein CASSLGPGGEAFF.

The chain is built from TRBV24-1 and TRBJ1-4; D unresolved. This CDR3 has 13 residues. Germline V gives CDR1 KGHDR, CDR2 SFDVKD. Trimming took 4 bases from V and 8 from J, leaving 10 bases between them. The DNA of the CDR3 is TGTGCCACCAGTGAAGGCAACGGGGAAAAACTGTTTTTT. It yields the protein CATSEGNGEKLFF.

The chain has TRBV5-6 and TRBJ1-2, with D possibly being TRBD1 (5 bases). This CDR3 is 13 amino acids long. Between the trimmed V and J ends, which lost 3 bases and 6 bases, there was a span of 12 bases. Germline CDR1 SGHDT, CDR2 YYEEEE. CDR3 DNA sequence: TGTGCCAGCAGCTCCCCCGGGGGAAATGGCTACACCTTC. It is translated as CASSSPGGNGYTF.

Concerning this clone itself: A far bigger clonotype differs at one base, so this is likely a read error. The chain couples TRBV7-9 to TRBJ1-2, with D uncertain. V lost 5 bases to trimming and J lost 1 base, with 2 bases between them. The CDR3 has 11 residues. In germline, CDR1 is SEHNR, CDR2 FQNEAQ (reference sequence). As DNA, the CDR3 is TGTGCCAGCAGCCTTAACTATGGCTACACCTTC. It specifies CASSLNYGYTF.

This chain connects TRBV15 to TRBJ2-1, with 10 bases matching TRBD2. The CDR3 totals 16 residues. J lost 6 bases, V lost 0 bases, and 5 bases had no gene match. CDR1 is LNHNV and CDR2 is YYDKDF in the germline V gene (reference sequence). The CDR3 loop reads CATSRDGERGGNEQFF. The CDR3 nucleotides are TGTGCCACCAGCAGAGATGGGGAGCGGGGGGGCAATGAGCAGTTCTTC.

The genes are TRBV5-1 and TRBJ1-4; D may be TRBD1 (5 bases). The CDR3 runs to 14 residues. The germline V gene has CDR1 SGHRS and CDR2 YFSETQ. V was shortened by 1 base and J by 8 bases, with 12 bases between the two germline ends. Written as DNA, the CDR3 is TGCGCCAGCAGCTTGCAGCCAGGGAACGAAAAACTGTTTTTT. It codes for CASSLQPGNEKLFF.

CDR3: CASSEALGRVTKQYF. DNA for the CDR3: TGTGCCAGCAGTGAAGCGCTCGGCCGGGTAACAAAGCAGTACTTC. The rearrangement links TRBV2 to TRBJ2-7; D is undetermined. V lost 0 bases and J 8 bases, leaving 17 bases between the germline ends. The CDR3 loop spans 15 amino acids. Germline assignment: CDR1 SNHLY and CDR2 FYNNEI.

This chain uses TRBV7-3 with TRBJ2-5, with D unresolved. The V and J ends lost 1 base and 1 base respectively, with 10 bases between them. Germline values: CDR1 SGHTA, CDR2 FQGTGA. The CDR3 contains 15 residues. CDR3 sequence: CASSLIGAGQETQYF. Written as DNA, the CDR3 is TGTGCCAGCAGCTTAATAGGCGCAGGCCAAGAGACCCAGTACTTC.

The gene calls are TRBV5-4 and TRBJ2-3, with D unclear. The CDR3 has 13 residues. Germline lookup yields CDR1 SGHNT and CDR2 YYREEE (reference sequence). The germline V and J ends were trimmed by 0 bases and 4 bases, with 6 bases remaining between them. The chain's CDR3 is CASSLGSSDTQYF. For the CDR3, the DNA is TGTGCCAGCAGCTTGGGGAGTTCAGATACGCAGTATTTT.

J is TRBJ2-3 and V is TRBV11-2; TRBD2 might be the D (6 bases). This CDR3 spans 12 amino acids. CDR1 SGHAT and CDR2 FQNNGV come from the germline V gene. Trimming shortened V by 10 bases and J by 3 bases, and 11 bases separated the two germline ends. As DNA, the CDR3 is TGTGCCAACTCCCTAGCGACAGATACGCAGTATTTT. Translation: CANSLATDTQYF. The full variable domain, rest sourced from reference TRBV11-2 and TRBJ2-3, is EAGVAQSPRYKIIEKRQSVAFWCNPISGHATLYWYQQILGQGPKLLIQFQNNGVVDDSQLPKDRFSAERLKGVDSTLKIQPAKLEDSAVYLCANSLATDTQYFGPGTRLTVL.

J is TRBJ2-5 and V is TRBV12-5; 12 nucleotides agree with TRBD1. V dropped 5 bases and J dropped 5; count of bases not matched to a gene: 3. In germline, CDR1 is LGHNT, CDR2 FRNRAP. CDR3 size: 14 residues. CDR3 amino acids: CASGRDRGRETQYF. DNA for the CDR3: TGTGCTAGTGGTAGGGACAGGGGGCGTGAGACCCAGTACTTC.

Regarding this clone: Other DNA sequences in the same sample also yield this CDR3. The CDR3 region is CATSRDGGSYNEQFF. CDR3 nucleotides: TGTGCCACCAGCAGAGATGGCGGGTCCTACAATGAGCAGTTCTTC. V gene TRBV15 combines with J gene TRBJ2-1, with D possibly matching TRBD2 (5 bases). Trimming left V 0 bases short and J 1 base short, with 7 bases between. Germline CDR1 LNHNV, CDR2 YYDKDF (reference sequence). This CDR3 is built from 15 residues. The full variable domain, in which reference TRBV15 and TRBJ2-1 provide the parts outside the CDR3, is DAMVIQNPRYQVTQFGKPVTLSCSQTLNHNVMYWYQQKSSQAPKLLFHYYDKDFNNEADTPDNFQSRRPNTSFCFLDIRSPGLGDTAMYLCATSRDGGSYNEQFFGPGTRLTVL.

This chain joins TRBV11-3 and TRBJ2-5, with D possibly matching TRBD1 (5 bases). CDR3 length equals 13 residues. Germline V gene sequence: CDR1 SGHNT, CDR2 YENEEA. Trimming left V 3 bases short and J 5 bases short, with 10 bases between. For the CDR3, the DNA is TGTGCCAGCAGCTTGACAGAGATGGAGACCCAGTACTTC. This gives the protein CASSLTEMETQYF.

This clone appeared a few times. The V call is TRBV5-1, the J call TRBJ2-3; a possible D gene is TRBD1 (5 bases). In germline, CDR1 is SGHRS, CDR2 YFSETQ. This CDR3 has 15 amino acids. Trimming stripped 2 bases from V and 0 bases from J, with 10 bases between. CDR3 loop: CASSLQETSTDTQYF. In DNA, the CDR3 is TGCGCCAGCAGCTTACAGGAGACTAGCACAGATACGCAGTATTTT.